A selection of T cell receptor beta chains follows, all from one sample in a study of blood T cell repertoires in COVID-19. Measured with immunoSEQ multiplex PCR; TCRdb has only the in-frame clones, and not every one. The sample has about 670,000 clones, around 89% seen once. The specimen sequenced was peripheral blood. The source of these receptors is a young woman with acute or convalescent COVID-19. CDR3s include the opening cysteine and the closing phenylalanine or tryptophan. The order of the fields is D gene, J gene, CDR3 length, clone size, V gene, CDR3 DNA, CDR3 protein. The D gene is left open where the match is weak. Size tells how often a clone was seen (once, few, many) or the class of an expanded clone, and some rows leave it out.

TRBD1 | TRBJ1-4 | 16 | . | TRBV2 | TGTGCCAGCAGAGGGCAGGGGGCATTGGATTGGGAAAAACTGTTTTTT | CASRGQGALDWEKLFF
TRBD1 | TRBJ1-2 | 16 | . | TRBV3-1/TRBV3-2 | TGTGCCAGCAGCCTGTACGGGACAGTAGAAACCGACTGCTACACCTTC | CASSLYGTVETDCYTF
. | TRBJ1-1 | 12 | . | TRBV25-1 | TGTGCCAGCAGTGAACAGGGAGGTGAAGCTTTCTTT | CASSEQGGEAFF
TRBD1 | TRBJ2-7 | 13 | once | TRBV7-3 | TGTGCCAGCAGCATCGGGACAGAGTACGAGCAGTACTTC | CASSIGTEYEQYF
. | TRBJ1-1 | 13 | once | TRBV24-1 | TGTGCCACCAGTGATTATGACAGCACTGAAGCTTTCTTT | CATSDYDSTEAFF
TRBD1 | TRBJ1-1 | 16 | . | TRBV5-4 | TGTGCCAGCACCTCAAAACCGGGACAGGGAAGCACTGAAGCTTTCTTT | CASTSKPGQGSTEAFF
. | TRBJ2-7 | 16 | . | TRBV7-2 | TGTGCCAGCAGCTTAGGGGCTGCGGGCGGCTACGAGGAGCAGTACTTC | CASSLGAAGGYEEQYF
. | TRBJ1-2 | 14 | . | TRBV2 | TGTGCCAGCAGTGAAGACACAGCTAACTATGGCTACACCTTC | CASSEDTANYGYTF
. | TRBJ1-5 | 12 | . | TRBV2 | TGTGCCAGCAGCACAGGGTACCAGCCCCAGCATTTT | CASSTGYQPQHF
. | TRBJ1-2 | 12 | few | TRBV10-3 | TGTGCCATCAGTGACGGGGTCCGAGGCTACACCTTC | CAISDGVRGYTF
. | TRBJ1-2 | 15 | . | TRBV2 | TGTGCCAGCAGTGAAGCGCTTCGGGGGTTAAAGGGCTACACCTTC | CASSEALRGLKGYTF
TRBD1 | TRBJ1-6 | 16 | . | TRBV5-4 | TGTGCCAGCAGCTTAATCCCGGGACAGGGGAATTCACCCCTCCACTTT | CASSLIPGQGNSPLHF
TRBD1 | TRBJ1-2 | 14 | . | TRBV6-2/TRBV6-3 | TGTGCCAGCAGTTGGGGGACAGGGGCCTATGGCTACACCTTC | CASSWGTGAYGYTF
. | TRBJ1-2 | 11 | . | TRBV20-1 | TGCAGTGCCTCAGATCTGGATGGCTACACCTTC | CSASDLDGYTF
. | TRBJ1-1 | 16 | once | TRBV5-4 | TGTGCCAGCAGCCCAGCCCAATCCCGGGTAAACACTGAAGCTTTCTTT | CASSPAQSRVNTEAFF
. | TRBJ2-7 | 16 | . | TRBV12-5 | TGTGCTAGTGGTTTGGACAGGGCCCCGAACGAGTACGAGCAGTACTTC | CASGLDRAPNEYEQYF
TRBD1 | TRBJ1-5 | 14 | . | TRBV4-1 | TGCGCCAGCAGCCCGACAGGGGGCAATCAGCCCCAGCATTTT | CASSPTGGNQPQHF
. | TRBJ1-2 | 16 | . | TRBV7-2 | TGTGCCAGCAGCCTGTCCGTACAGAGCTTCTTAGGTGGCTACACCTTC | CASSLSVQSFLGGYTF
. | TRBJ1-2 | 14 | . | TRBV5-1 | TGCGCCAGCACCCCCCGTGGGGGCAACTATGGCTACACCTTC | CASTPRGGNYGYTF
TRBD2 | TRBJ2-1 | 16 | once | TRBV27 | TGTGCCAGCAGTTCCCCCGGGAGGAGCTCCTACAATGAGCAGTTCTTC | CASSSPGRSSYNEQFF
. | TRBJ2-2 | 15 | . | TRBV6-5 | TGTGCCAGCACCAACCTAGCGCGATGGACCGGGGAGCTGTTTTTT | CASTNLARWTGELFF
. | TRBJ1-5 | 15 | . | TRBV18 | TGTGCCAGCTCACCACGCGGTGACGGCAATCAGCCCCAGCATTTT | CASSPRGDGNQPQHF
. | TRBJ1-1 | 14 | . | TRBV11-2 | TGTGCCAGCAGCTTACGGAGGGACTCACGTGAAGCTTTCTTT | CASSLRRDSREAFF
TRBD2 | TRBJ2-2 | 15 | . | TRBV30 | TGTGCCTGGAAGGACGGACTAGTAGACGCCGGGGAGCTGTTTTTT | CAWKDGLVDAGELFF
. | TRBJ1-2 | 14 | . | TRBV7-6 | TGTGCCAGCAGCTTAGGGACAGTTAACTATGGCTACACCTTC | CASSLGTVNYGYTF
. | TRBJ1-5 | 12 | . | TRBV12-3/TRBV12-4 | TGTGCCAGCACAGGAAGTCGGCAGCCCCAGCATTTT | CASTGSRQPQHF
. | TRBJ1-5 | 15 | . | TRBV5-8 | TGTGCCAGCAGCTTGGGGCAGGGGAGCAATCAGCCCCAGCATTTT | CASSLGQGSNQPQHF
. | TRBJ1-2 | 12 | . | TRBV30 | TGTGCCTGCGCTCAGGGCCCCTATGGCTACACCTTC | CACAQGPYGYTF